These 27 T cell receptor beta chains came from one sample sequenced in a study of early T cells in non-severe SARS-CoV-2 infection. MiXCR, applied by TCRdb to the 5' RACE reads, yields one record per CDR3 protein. The sample records tens of thousands of distinct CDR3 sequences, roughly 9% being singletons. Sequenced: whole blood. All receptors derive from an adult who was a healthcare worker with PCR-confirmed SARS-CoV-2 infection or an uninfected control (not recorded which).

Only a few counts were recorded for this clonotype. The V gene is TRBV2, the J gene TRBJ1-5, with D maybe TRBD1 (5 bases). CDR3 length: 13 amino acids. Trimming removed 5 bases at V and 3 bases at J, with 8 bases between. CDR1 SNHLY and CDR2 FYNNEI come from the germline V gene. The CDR3 here is CASSTTANQPQHF. CDR3 in DNA: TGTGCCAGCAGTACGACAGCCAATCAGCCCCAGCATTTT. The complete variable domain, with remaining parts taken from reference TRBV2 and TRBJ1-5, reads EPEVTQTPSHQVTQMGQEVILRCVPISNHLYFYWYRQILGQKVEFLVSFYNNEISEKSEIFDDQFSVERPDGSNFTLKIRSTKLEDSAMYFCASSTTANQPQHFGDGTRLSIL.

At least ten counts were recorded for this clonotype. The J gene is TRBJ1-1, the V gene TRBV30; D is ambiguous. Germline-derived CDR1 and CDR2 are GTSNPN and SVGIG (reference sequence). This CDR3 region has 13 residues. Trimming removed 8 bases at V and 3 bases at J, with 16 bases between. The CDR3 DNA reads TGTGCCCTCGTCGCGGTGAAATACACTGAAGCTTTCTTT. As protein: CALVAVKYTEAFF.

The chain links TRBV5-1 to TRBJ1-3; 7 bases agree with TRBD1. The CDR3 contains 15 residues. V gave up 4 bases and J gave up 1 base; unmatched junction bases: 5. Germline V CDR1 and CDR2: SGHRS, YFSETQ. The CDR3 nucleotides are TGCGCCAGCAGCAACAGGGGAGGATCTGGAAACACCATATATTTT. This encodes CASSNRGGSGNTIYF. Full variable domain (remainder filled in from reference TRBV5-1 and TRBJ1-3): KAGVTQTPRYLIKTRGQQVTLSCSPISGHRSVSWYQQTPGQGLQFLFEYFSETQRNKGNFPGRFSGRQFSNSRSEMNVSTLELGDSALYLCASSNRGGSGNTIYFGEGSWLTVV.

V usage is TRBV15 and J usage is TRBJ2-4; tentatively, D is TRBD2 (6 bases). The germline CDR1 and CDR2 sequences are LNHNV and YYDKDF (reference sequence). V lost 1 base, J lost 7 bases, and 14 bases lay in between. This CDR3 contains 15 residues. CDR3 sequence reads: CATSRVSEGTNIQYF. In DNA, the CDR3 is TGTGCCACCAGCAGAGTGTCGGAGGGTACGAACATTCAGTACTTC.

The genes are TRBV3-1 and TRBJ2-3, with 8 bases fitting TRBD1. From germline, CDR1 is LGHDT and CDR2 YNNKEL (reference sequence). J was trimmed by 2 bases and V by 5 bases; bases with no gene match: 9. This CDR3 has 16 amino acids. The CDR3 is CASSETGQAITDTQYF. The CDR3 DNA follows: TGTGCCAGCAGCGAAACGGGACAGGCGATCACAGATACGCAGTATTTT.

The chain combines TRBV20-1 with TRBJ2-1; 10 bases map to TRBD1. V was pared by 2 bases and J by 3 bases, with 7 bases of the junction left unmatched. Per germline, CDR1 DFQATT and CDR2 SNEGSKA (reference sequence). The CDR3 extends over 16 amino acids. The CDR3: CSARILTGGLYNEQFF. Written as DNA, the CDR3 is TGCAGTGCTAGAATACTGACAGGGGGCCTCTACAATGAGCAGTTCTTC.

This clonotype appeared many times. The rearrangement uses TRBV6-6 and TRBJ1-4; TRBD1 aligns across 9 bases. Per the germline V gene, CDR1 is MNHNY and CDR2 is SVGAGI (reference sequence). V lost 8 bases, J lost 8 bases, and 15 bases stayed unmatched. CDR3 length: 16 amino acids. The CDR3 is CASRPQPGQGNEKLFF. For the CDR3, the DNA is TGTGCCAGCCGGCCCCAACCGGGACAGGGTAACGAAAAACTGTTTTTT.

This rearrangement joins TRBV24-1 to TRBJ2-3; D is ambiguous. The CDR3 is made up of 14 amino acids. Germline V gene sequence: CDR1 KGHDR, CDR2 SFDVKD. V was pared by 2 bases and J by 2 bases, with 7 bases between. The DNA for the CDR3 is TGTGCCACCAGTGATTCCCGGGCCACAGATACGCAGTATTTT. Translated: CATSDSRATDTQYF.

Here the CDR3 DNA reads TGTGCCAGCAGCCAAGTCGGGGGCGAGACCCAGTACTTC. Translated: CASSQVGGETQYF. The chain combines TRBV3-1 with TRBJ2-5; possibly TRBD1 or TRBD2 for D (6 bases each). The CDR3 consists of 13 residues. V was cut by 1 base and J by 5 bases, with 8 bases left in between. Germline V gives CDR1 LGHDT, CDR2 YNNKEL (reference sequence).

This chain uses TRBV2 with TRBJ1-1; 8 nucleotides align to TRBD1. CDR1 is SNHLY, CDR2 FYNNEI, per germline. CDR3 length: 17 residues. J gave up 9 bases and V 6 bases, and 21 bases lay outside the gene matches. CDR3 residues: CASRPGQGLPQGPKAFF. The CDR3 nucleotides are TGTGCCAGCAGGCCAGGACAGGGCTTACCTCAGGGGCCTAAAGCTTTCTTT. The variable domain in full, completed from reference TRBV2 and TRBJ1-1, reads EPEVTQTPSHQVTQMGQEVILRCVPISNHLYFYWYRQILGQKVEFLVSFYNNEISEKSEIFDDQFSVERPDGSNFTLKIRSTKLEDSAMYFCASRPGQGLPQGPKAFFGQGTRLTVV.

This clonotype was counted at least ten times. V is TRBV25-1 and J is TRBJ2-7; 9 positions agree with TRBD2. Trimming removed 2 bases from V and 2 bases from J; junction bases left unmatched: 4. Germline CDR1 and CDR2: MGHDK and SYGVNS. The CDR3 length is 15 residues. The CDR3, as DNA: TGTGCCAGCAGTGAACGGGCGGGGGGGCCCTACGAGCAGTACTTC. It specifies CASSERAGGPYEQYF.

This chain uses TRBV29-1 with TRBJ1-1; D unresolved. This CDR3 comprises 12 residues. Trimming stripped 7 bases from V and 0 bases from J, with 9 bases between. CDR1 is SQVTM and CDR2 is ANQGSEA in the germline V gene. The CDR3 DNA reads TGCAGCGCCGCCCAGTTGAACACTGAAGCTTTCTTT. Its protein is CSAAQLNTEAFF.

V usage is TRBV29-1 and J usage is TRBJ2-4; the D gene is possibly TRBD1 (5 bases). Trimming cost V 2 bases and J 1 base, with 9 bases left between them. Germline CDR1 SQVTM, CDR2 ANQGSEA. This CDR3 has 14 residues. This CDR3 is CSVELAGAKNIQYF. The DNA of the CDR3 is TGCAGCGTTGAATTGGCAGGGGCCAAAAACATTCAGTACTTC.

This clonotype has at least ten counts. The CDR3 loop reads CASSFSSGGYNEQFF. The CDR3 nucleotides read TGTGCCAGCAGTTTCTCTAGCGGGGGGTACAATGAGCAGTTCTTC. The chain carries TRBV27 and TRBJ2-1; TRBD2 aligns across 11 bases. Trimming at V came to 3 bases and at J to 4 bases, leaving 2 bases not matched to a gene. The germline CDR1 and CDR2 sequences are MNHEY and SMNVEV (reference sequence). The CDR3 contains 15 residues.

Ten or more counts support this clonotype. The chain carries TRBV11-2 and TRBJ1-2, with D possibly TRBD1 on 6 matching bases. Germline lookup yields CDR1 SGHAT and CDR2 FQNNGV. V lost 6 bases, J lost 2 bases, and 16 bases lay in between. CDR3 length: 15 residues. CDR3 sequence reads: CASRRWGALNYGYTF. The CDR3 nucleotides read TGTGCCAGCAGGAGGTGGGGGGCCCTAAACTATGGCTACACCTTC.

This clonotype was picked up many times. The rearrangement links TRBV5-6 to TRBJ1-1; D gene ambiguous. Germline V gene data show CDR1 as SGHDT and CDR2 as YYEEEE. The CDR3 is made up of 13 amino acids. V gave up 7 bases and J gave up 8 bases, with 18 bases separating them. The CDR3 loop is CASARRGSTEAFF. CDR3 DNA: TGTGCCAGCGCCAGGCGCGGGTCGACGGAAGCTTTCTTT.

The V call is TRBV3-1, the J call TRBJ2-5; D not resolved. V was trimmed by 4 bases and J by 6 bases, leaving 9 bases between them. The germline gives CDR1 LGHDT, CDR2 YNNKEL (reference sequence). The CDR3 spans 12 residues. CDR3 nucleotides: TGTGCCAGCAGCCCACCCGAGAAGACCCAGTACTTC. Protein product: CASSPPEKTQYF.

This clonotype appeared a few times. The V gene is TRBV7-2, the J gene TRBJ2-5; D ambiguous. Germline CDR1 is SGHTA and CDR2 is FQGNSA. The CDR3 consists of 13 residues. The V and J ends lost 2 bases and 4 bases respectively, with 8 bases between them. In nucleotides, the CDR3 is TGTGCCAGCAGCTTAAGGGTGGGAGAGACCCAGTACTTC. This sequence encodes CASSLRVGETQYF.

The chain links TRBV12-5 to TRBJ2-5; 9 positions agree with TRBD2. Trimming removed 5 bases from V and 4 bases from J; junction bases left unmatched: 5. The germline V gene has CDR1 LGHNT and CDR2 FRNRAP. CDR3 size: 14 residues. CDR3: CASGPGTSSETQYF. The CDR3 coding sequence is TGTGCTAGTGGTCCTGGGACTAGCTCAGAGACCCAGTACTTC.

The DNA for the CDR3 is TGCAGTGCTAGCCCCCCAAGCTACAGGTTAACTAATGAAAAACTGTTTTTT. Its protein product is CSASPPSYRLTNEKLFF. The chain carries TRBV20-1 and TRBJ1-4; weak D call: TRBD1 (5 bases). Germline V gives CDR1 DFQATT, CDR2 SNEGSKA (reference sequence). The CDR3 consists of 17 residues. Trimming cost V 3 bases and J 1 base, with 18 bases left between them.

V gene TRBV25-1 combines with J gene TRBJ2-7; 10 nucleotides line up with TRBD1. V shed 2 bases, J shed 2 bases, and the junction held 0 bases outside the gene matches. The CDR3 consists of 14 residues. From germline, CDR1 is MGHDK and CDR2 SYGVNS. CDR3 region: CASSEGQGAYEQYF. The CDR3 nucleotides are TGTGCCAGCAGTGAAGGACAGGGGGCCTACGAGCAGTACTTC.

This clonotype was found a few times. The chain uses TRBV6-5 and TRBJ2-2, with D unclear. CDR1 and CDR2 (germline): MNHEY, SVGAGI. CDR3 length: 15 amino acids. V gave up 7 bases and J gave up 0 bases, with 12 bases separating them. The CDR3 loop reads CASTSALSNTGELFF. Written as DNA, the CDR3 is TGTGCCAGCACTTCGGCACTCTCGAACACCGGGGAGCTGTTTTTT.

The rearrangement joins TRBV4-1 to TRBJ2-7; D uncertain. Trimming took off 1 base at V and 2 bases at J, with 12 bases between the two ends. Per germline, CDR1 MGHRA and CDR2 YSYEKL. The CDR3 runs 15 residues. The CDR3 DNA reads as TGCGCCAGCAGCCAAGTGATTCTCGCGGCCTACGAGCAGTACTTC. It specifies CASSQVILAAYEQYF.

A few counts support this clonotype. The gene calls are TRBV2 and TRBJ2-2; D is uncertain. V was pared by 7 bases and J by 1 base, with 10 bases between. Germline CDR1 is SNHLY and CDR2 is FYNNEI. The CDR3 runs to 14 residues. The CDR3 coding sequence is TGTGCCAGCAAAGGGCAGCGGAACACCGGGGAGCTGTTTTTT. Protein: CASKGQRNTGELFF.

This clonotype was seen repeatedly, ten times or more. The V gene is TRBV5-1, the J gene TRBJ2-1; D is undetermined. Germline V lookup: CDR1 SGHRS, CDR2 YFSETQ. Trimming pared 0 bases from V and 5 bases from J, leaving 12 bases between. This CDR3 region has 15 residues. In DNA, the CDR3 is TGCGCCAGCAGCTTGGAGGACCGGCCGGACAATGAGCAGTTCTTC. This sequence encodes CASSLEDRPDNEQFF.

The V gene is TRBV4-1, the J gene TRBJ2-3, with a tentative D call TRBD1 (5 bases). The germline V gene encodes CDR1 MGHRA and CDR2 YSYEKL. This CDR3 region has 13 residues. Trimming cost V 2 bases and J 6 bases, with 9 bases left between them. CDR3 in amino acids: CASSQMGPDTQYF. Here the CDR3 DNA reads TGCGCCAGCAGCCAAATGGGGCCCGATACGCAGTATTTT.

Comments on this clonotype: This likely comes from a read error, as the CDR3 has no conserved phenylalanine or tryptophan at its end. This rearrangement joins TRBV12-5 to TRBJ2-4, with 7 bases aligning to TRBD2. The V and J ends lost 5 bases and 2 bases, in that order; junction bases with no gene match: 9. Germline V lookup: CDR1 LGHNT, CDR2 FRNRAP. The CDR3 sequence is 16 residues long. The CDR3 loop reads CASGHTPRGTKNIQYY. The CDR3 coding sequence is TGTGCTAGTGGTCACACTCCGCGGGGGACCAAAAACATTCAGTACTAC.